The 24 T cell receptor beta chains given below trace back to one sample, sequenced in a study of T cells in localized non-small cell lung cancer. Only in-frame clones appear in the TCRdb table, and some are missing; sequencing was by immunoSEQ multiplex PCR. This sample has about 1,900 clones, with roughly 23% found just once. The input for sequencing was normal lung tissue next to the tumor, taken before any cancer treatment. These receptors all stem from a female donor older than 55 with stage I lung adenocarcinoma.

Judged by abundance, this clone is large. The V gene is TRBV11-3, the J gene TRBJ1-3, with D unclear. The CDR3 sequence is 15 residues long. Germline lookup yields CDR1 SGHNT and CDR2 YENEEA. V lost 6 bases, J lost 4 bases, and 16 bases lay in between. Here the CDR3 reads CASSPGRVTGNTIYF. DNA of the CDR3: TGTGCCAGCAGTCCCGGGCGGGTAACGGGAAACACCATATATTTT.

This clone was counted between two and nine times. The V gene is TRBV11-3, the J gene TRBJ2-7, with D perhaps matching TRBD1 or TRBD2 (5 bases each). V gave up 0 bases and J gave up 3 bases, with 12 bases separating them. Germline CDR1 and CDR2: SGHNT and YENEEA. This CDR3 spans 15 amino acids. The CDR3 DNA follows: TGTGCCAGCAGCTTAGAAGGGACCCTCTACTACGAGCAGTACTTC. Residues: CASSLEGTLYYEQYF.

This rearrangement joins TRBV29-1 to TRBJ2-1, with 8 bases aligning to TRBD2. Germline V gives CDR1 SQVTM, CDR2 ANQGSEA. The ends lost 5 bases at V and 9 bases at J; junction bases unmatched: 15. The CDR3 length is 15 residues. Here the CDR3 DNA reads TGCAGCGTTTGGTCTCCGGGGCGGGAGGAAGGTGAGCAGTTCTTC. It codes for CSVWSPGREEGEQFF.

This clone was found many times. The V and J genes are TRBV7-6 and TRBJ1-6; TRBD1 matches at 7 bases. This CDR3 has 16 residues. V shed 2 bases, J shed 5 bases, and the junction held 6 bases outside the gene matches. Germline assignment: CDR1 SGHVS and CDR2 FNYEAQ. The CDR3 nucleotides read TGTGCCAGCAGCTTATCGACAGGGAGTAATAATTCACCCCTCCACTTT. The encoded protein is CASSLSTGSNNSPLHF.

CDR3 bases: TGCAGCGTTGAAGAATGGACAGGGAGAGGCTACACCTTC. Translating gives CSVEEWTGRGYTF. V is TRBV29-1 and J is TRBJ1-2, with 8 bases matching TRBD1. The germline CDR1 and CDR2 sequences are SQVTM and ANQGSEA. This CDR3 spans 13 amino acids. V dropped 0 bases and J dropped 8; count of bases not matched to a gene: 5.

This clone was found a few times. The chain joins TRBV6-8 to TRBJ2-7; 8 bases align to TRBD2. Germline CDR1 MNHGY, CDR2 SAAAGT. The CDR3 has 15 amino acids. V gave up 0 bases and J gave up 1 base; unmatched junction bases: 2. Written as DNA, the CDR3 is TGTGCCAGCAGTTACTCTTCTAGCGGGTCCTACGAGCAGTACTTC. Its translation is CASSYSSSGSYEQYF.

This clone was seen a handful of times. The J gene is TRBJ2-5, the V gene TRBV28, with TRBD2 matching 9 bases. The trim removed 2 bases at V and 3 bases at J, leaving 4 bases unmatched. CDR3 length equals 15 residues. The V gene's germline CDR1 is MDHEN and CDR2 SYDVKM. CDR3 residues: CASSLGASGEETQYF. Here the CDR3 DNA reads TGTGCCAGCAGTTTAGGGGCTAGCGGGGAAGAGACCCAGTACTTC.

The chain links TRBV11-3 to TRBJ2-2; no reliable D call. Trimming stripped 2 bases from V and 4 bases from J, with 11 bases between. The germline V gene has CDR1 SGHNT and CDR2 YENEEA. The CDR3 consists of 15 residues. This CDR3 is CASSLIQGPTGELFF. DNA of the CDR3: TGTGCCAGCAGCTTAATTCAAGGTCCCACCGGGGAGCTGTTTTTT. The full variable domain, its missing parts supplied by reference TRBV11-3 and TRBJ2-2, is EAGVVQSPRYKIIEKKQPVAFWCNPISGHNTLYWYLQNLGQGPELLIRYENEEAVDDSQLPKDRFSAERLKGVDSTLKIQPAELGDSAVYLCASSLIQGPTGELFFGEGSRLTVL.

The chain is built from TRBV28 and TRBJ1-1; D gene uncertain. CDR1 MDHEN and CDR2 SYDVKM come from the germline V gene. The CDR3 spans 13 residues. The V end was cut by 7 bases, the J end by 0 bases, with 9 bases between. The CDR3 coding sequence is TGTGCCAGCAATCCGGTTCTGAACACTGAAGCTTTCTTT. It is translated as CASNPVLNTEAFF.

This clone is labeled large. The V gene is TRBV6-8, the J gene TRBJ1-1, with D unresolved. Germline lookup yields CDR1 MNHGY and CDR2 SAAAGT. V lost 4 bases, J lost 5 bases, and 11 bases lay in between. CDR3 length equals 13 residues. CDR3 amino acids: CASSSGPRTEAFF. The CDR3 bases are TGTGCCAGCAGTTCCGGGCCTAGGACTGAAGCTTTCTTT.

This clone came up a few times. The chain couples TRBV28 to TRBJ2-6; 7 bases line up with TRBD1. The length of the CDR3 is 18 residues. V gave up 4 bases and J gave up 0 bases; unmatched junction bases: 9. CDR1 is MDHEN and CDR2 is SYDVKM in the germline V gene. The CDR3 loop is CASSYPGTAYSGANVLTF. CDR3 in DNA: TGTGCCAGCAGTTACCCCGGGACAGCTTACTCTGGGGCCAACGTCCTGACTTTC.

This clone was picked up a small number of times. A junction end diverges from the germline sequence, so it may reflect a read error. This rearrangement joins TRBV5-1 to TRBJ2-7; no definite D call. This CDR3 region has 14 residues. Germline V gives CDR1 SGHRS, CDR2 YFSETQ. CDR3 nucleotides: TGCGCCAGCAGCTTGAACTACCCCTCCCACGAGCAGTACTTC. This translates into CASSLNYPSHEQYF.

As DNA, the CDR3 is TGCAGCCTGTCGACGGGGGTGGGAGATACGCAGTATTTT. Encoded protein: CSLSTGVGDTQYF. V gene TRBV29-1 combines with J gene TRBJ2-3; D is perhaps TRBD2 (6 bases). CDR1 and CDR2 from the germline V gene are SQVTM and ANQGSEA. CDR3 length equals 13 residues. V lost 8 bases and J lost 5, with 17 bases in between.

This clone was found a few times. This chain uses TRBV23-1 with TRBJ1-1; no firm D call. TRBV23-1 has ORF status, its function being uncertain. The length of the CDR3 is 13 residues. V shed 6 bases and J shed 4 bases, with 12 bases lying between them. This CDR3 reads CASSFGLPTEAFF. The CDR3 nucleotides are TGCGCCAGCAGCTTCGGACTACCCACTGAAGCTTTCTTT.

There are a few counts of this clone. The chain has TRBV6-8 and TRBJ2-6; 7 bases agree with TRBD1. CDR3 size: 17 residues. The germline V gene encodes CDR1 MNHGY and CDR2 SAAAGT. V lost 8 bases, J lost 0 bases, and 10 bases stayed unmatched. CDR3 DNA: TGTGCCAGCCAATCGACAGGGACCTTCTCTGGGGCCAACGTCCTGACTTTC. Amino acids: CASQSTGTFSGANVLTF.

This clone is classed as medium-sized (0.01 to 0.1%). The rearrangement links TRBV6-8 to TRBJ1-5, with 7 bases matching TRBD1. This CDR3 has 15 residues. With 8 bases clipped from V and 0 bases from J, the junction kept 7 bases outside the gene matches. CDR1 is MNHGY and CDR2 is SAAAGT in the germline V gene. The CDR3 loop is CASGWTGDSNQPQHF. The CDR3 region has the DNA TGTGCCAGCGGGTGGACAGGTGATAGCAATCAGCCCCAGCATTTT.

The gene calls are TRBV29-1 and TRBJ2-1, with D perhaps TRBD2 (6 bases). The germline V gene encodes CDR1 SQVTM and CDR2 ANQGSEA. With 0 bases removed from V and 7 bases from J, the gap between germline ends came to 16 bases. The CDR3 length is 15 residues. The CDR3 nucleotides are TGCAGCGTTGAAGATCTTCCGGGAGCTCGTAATGAGCAGTTCTTC. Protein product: CSVEDLPGARNEQFF.

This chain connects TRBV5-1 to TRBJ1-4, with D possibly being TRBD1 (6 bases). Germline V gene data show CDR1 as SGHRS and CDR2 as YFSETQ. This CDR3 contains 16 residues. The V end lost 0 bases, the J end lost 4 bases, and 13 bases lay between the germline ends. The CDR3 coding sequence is TGCGCCAGCAGCTTGGGAGGTACAGGGATTAATGAAAAACTGTTTTTT. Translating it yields CASSLGGTGINEKLFF.

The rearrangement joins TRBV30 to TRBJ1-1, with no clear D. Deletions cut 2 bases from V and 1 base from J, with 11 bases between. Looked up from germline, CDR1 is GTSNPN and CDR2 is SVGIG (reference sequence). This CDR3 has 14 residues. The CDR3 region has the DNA TGTGCCTGGAGTCGTGGACTGGGGAACACTGAAGCTTTCTTT. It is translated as CAWSRGLGNTEAFF.

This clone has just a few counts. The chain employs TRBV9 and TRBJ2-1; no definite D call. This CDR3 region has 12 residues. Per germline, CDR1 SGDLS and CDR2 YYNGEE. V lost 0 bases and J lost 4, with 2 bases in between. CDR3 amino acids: CASSVGYNEQFF. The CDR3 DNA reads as TGTGCCAGCAGCGTAGGATACAATGAGCAGTTCTTC.

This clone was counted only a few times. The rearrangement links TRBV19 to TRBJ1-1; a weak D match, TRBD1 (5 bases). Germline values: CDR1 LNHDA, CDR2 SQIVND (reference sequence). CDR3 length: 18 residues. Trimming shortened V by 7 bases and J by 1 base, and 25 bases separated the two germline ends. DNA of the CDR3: TGTGCCAGTACTCCAAGAGCGGGAGGGGATGTTGCGAACACTGAAGCTTTCTTT. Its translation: CASTPRAGGDVANTEAFF.

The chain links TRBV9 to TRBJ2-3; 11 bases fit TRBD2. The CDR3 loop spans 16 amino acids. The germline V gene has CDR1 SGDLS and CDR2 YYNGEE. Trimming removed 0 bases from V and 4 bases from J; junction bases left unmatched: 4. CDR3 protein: CASSVGVAGGSDTQYF. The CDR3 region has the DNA TGTGCCAGCAGCGTAGGTGTAGCGGGAGGGTCAGATACGCAGTATTTT.

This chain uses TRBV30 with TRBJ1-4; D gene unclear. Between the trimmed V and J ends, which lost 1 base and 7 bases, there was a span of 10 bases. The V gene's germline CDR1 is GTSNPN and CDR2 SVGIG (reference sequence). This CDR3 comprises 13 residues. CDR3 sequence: CAWSEGNFEKLFF. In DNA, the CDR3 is TGTGCCTGGAGTGAAGGGAATTTTGAAAAACTGTTTTTT. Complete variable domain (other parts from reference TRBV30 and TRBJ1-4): SQTIHQWPATLVQPVGSPLSLECTVEGTSNPNLYWYRQAAGRGLQLLFYSVGIGQISSEVPQNLSASRPQDRQFILSSKKLLLSDSGFYLCAWSEGNFEKLFFGSGTQLSVL.

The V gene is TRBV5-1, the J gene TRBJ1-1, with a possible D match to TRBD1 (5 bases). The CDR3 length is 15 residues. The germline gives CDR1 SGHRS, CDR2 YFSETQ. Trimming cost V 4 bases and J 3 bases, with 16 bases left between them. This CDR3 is CASSPEVGDDTEAFF. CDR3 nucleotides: TGCGCCAGCAGCCCCGAGGTAGGGGACGACACTGAAGCTTTCTTT.